The TCR beta chain under discussion was sequenced for a study of identical twins. With 6 bases clipped from V and 2 bases from J, the junction kept 7 bases outside the gene matches. The V gene's germline CDR1 is SEHNR and CDR2 FQNEAQ (reference sequence). The CDR3 extends over 14 amino acids. TCRdb reanalysed the 5' RACE reads using MiXCR and keeps one entry per CDR3 protein. Of under 300,000 distinct CDR3 sequences in the sample, 11% to 15% are singletons; the top ten hold 8.8%. This chain joins TRBV7-9 and TRBJ2-7; 7 bases map to TRBD1. The sample taken for sequencing was memory (CD45RO+) T cells sorted from blood. The sequence came from a woman in her late teens or twenties in good health. CDR3 sequence: CASSLGQHPYEQYF. Here the CDR3 DNA reads TGTGCCAGCAGTTTGGGACAGCATCCCTACGAGCAGTACTTC.